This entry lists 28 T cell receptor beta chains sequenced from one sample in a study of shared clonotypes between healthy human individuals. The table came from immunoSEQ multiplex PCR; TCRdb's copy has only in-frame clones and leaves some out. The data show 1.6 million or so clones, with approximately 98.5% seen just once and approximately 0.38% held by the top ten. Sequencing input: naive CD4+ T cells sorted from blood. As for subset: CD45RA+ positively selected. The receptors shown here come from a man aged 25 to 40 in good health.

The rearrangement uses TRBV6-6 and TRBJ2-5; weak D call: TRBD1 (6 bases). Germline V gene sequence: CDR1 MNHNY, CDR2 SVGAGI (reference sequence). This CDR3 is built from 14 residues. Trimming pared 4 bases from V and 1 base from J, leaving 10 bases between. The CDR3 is CASSSSGAQETQYF. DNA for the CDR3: TGTGCCAGCAGTTCCTCAGGGGCCCAAGAGACCCAGTACTTC.

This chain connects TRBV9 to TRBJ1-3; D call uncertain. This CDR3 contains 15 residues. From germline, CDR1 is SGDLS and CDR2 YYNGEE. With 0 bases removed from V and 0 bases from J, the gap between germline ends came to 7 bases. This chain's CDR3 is CASSVGPVSGNTIYF. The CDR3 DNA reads TGTGCCAGCAGCGTAGGTCCGGTCTCTGGAAACACCATATATTTT.

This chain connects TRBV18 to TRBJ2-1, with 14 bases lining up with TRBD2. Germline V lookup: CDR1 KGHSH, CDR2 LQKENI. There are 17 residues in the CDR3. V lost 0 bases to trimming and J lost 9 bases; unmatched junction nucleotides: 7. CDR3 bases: TGTGCCAGCTCACCACCTCAGGGACTAGCGGGAGCGGGTGAGCAGTTCTTC. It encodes CASSPPQGLAGAGEQFF.

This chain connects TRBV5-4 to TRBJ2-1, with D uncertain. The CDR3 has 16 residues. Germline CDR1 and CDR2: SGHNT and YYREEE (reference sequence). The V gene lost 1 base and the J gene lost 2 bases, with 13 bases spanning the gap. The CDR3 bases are TGTGCCAGCAGCTTGTATGCCCTGGTGACCTACAATGAGCAGTTCTTC. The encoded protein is CASSLYALVTYNEQFF.

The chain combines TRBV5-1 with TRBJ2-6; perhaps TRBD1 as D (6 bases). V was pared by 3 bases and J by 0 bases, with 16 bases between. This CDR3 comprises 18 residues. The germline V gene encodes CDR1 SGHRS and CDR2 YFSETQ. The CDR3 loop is CASSSWTGTSSGANVLTF. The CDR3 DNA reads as TGCGCCAGCAGCTCCTGGACTGGGACAAGCTCTGGGGCCAACGTCCTGACTTTC.

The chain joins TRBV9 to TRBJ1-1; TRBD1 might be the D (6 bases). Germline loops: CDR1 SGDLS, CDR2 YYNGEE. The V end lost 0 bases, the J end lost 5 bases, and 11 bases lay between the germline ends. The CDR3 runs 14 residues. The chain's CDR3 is CASSVGPQGTEAFF. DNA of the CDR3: TGTGCCAGCAGCGTAGGGCCACAGGGAACTGAAGCTTTCTTT. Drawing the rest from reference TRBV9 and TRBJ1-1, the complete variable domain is DSGVTQTPKHLITATGQRVTLRCSPRSGDLSVYWYQQSLDQGLQFLIQYYNGEERAKGNILERFSAQQFPDLHSELNLSSLELGDSALYFCASSVGPQGTEAFFGQGTRLTVV.

The CDR3 loop reads CASSYGFSYEQYF. The CDR3 DNA sequence: TGTGCCAGCAGTTACGGGTTCTCCTACGAGCAGTACTTC. The gene calls are TRBV6-6 and TRBJ2-7; the D is unclear. CDR3 size: 13 residues. Between the trimmed V and J ends, which lost 2 bases and 0 bases, there was a span of 5 bases. CDR1 is MNHNY and CDR2 is SVGAGI in the germline V gene (reference sequence).

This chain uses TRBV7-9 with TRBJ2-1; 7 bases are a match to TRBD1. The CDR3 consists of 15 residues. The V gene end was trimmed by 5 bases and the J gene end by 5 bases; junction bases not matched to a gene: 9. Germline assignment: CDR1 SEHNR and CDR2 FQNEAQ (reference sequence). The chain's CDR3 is CASSAMGQTNNEQFF. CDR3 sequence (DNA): TGTGCCAGCAGCGCAATGGGACAGACAAACAATGAGCAGTTCTTC.

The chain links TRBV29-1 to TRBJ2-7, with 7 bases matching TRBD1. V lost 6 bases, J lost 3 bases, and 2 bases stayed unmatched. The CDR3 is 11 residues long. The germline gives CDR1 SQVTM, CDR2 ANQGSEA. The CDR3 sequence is CSVNRGYEQYF. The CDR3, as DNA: TGCAGCGTAAACAGGGGCTACGAGCAGTACTTC.

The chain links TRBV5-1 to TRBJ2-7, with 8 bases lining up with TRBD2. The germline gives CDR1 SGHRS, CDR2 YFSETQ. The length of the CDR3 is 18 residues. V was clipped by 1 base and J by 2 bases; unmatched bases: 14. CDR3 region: CASSLYVGSGKMAYEQYF. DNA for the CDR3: TGCGCCAGCAGCTTGTATGTTGGTAGCGGGAAAATGGCCTACGAGCAGTACTTC. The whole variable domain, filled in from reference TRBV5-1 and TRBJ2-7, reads KAGVTQTPRYLIKTRGQQVTLSCSPISGHRSVSWYQQTPGQGLQFLFEYFSETQRNKGNFPGRFSGRQFSNSRSEMNVSTLELGDSALYLCASSLYVGSGKMAYEQYFGPGTRLTVT.

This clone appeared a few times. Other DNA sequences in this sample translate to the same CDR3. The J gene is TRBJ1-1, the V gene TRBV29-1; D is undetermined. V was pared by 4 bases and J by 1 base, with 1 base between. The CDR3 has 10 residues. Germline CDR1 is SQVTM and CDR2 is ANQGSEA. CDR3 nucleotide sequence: TGCAGCGTTGGGAACACTGAAGCTTTCTTT. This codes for CSVGNTEAFF.

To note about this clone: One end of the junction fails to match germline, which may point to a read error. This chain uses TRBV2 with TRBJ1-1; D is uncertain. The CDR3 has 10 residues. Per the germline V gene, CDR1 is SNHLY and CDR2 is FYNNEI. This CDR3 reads CASSDALPLF. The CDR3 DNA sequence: TGTGCCAGCAGTGATGCCCTCCCCCTTTTT.

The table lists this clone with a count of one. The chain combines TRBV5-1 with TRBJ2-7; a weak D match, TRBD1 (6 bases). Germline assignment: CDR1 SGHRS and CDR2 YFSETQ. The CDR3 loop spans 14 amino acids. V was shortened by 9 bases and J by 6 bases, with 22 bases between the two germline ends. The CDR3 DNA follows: TGCGCCATCCGAGGAAAGACAGGAACGTCCGAGCAGTACTTC. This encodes CAIRGKTGTSEQYF.

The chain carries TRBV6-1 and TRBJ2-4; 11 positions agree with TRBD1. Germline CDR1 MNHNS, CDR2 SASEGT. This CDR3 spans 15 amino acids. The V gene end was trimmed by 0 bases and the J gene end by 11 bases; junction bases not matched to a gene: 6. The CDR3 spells CASSEASTDRGLQYF. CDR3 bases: TGTGCCAGCAGTGAAGCGTCTACGGACAGGGGGCTTCAGTACTTC.

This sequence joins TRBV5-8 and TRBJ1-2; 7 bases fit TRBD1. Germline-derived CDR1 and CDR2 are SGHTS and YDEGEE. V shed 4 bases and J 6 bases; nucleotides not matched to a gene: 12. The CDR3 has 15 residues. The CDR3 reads CASSNRGVRGDGYTF. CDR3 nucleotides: TGTGCCAGCAGCAACAGGGGTGTCAGGGGGGATGGCTACACCTTC. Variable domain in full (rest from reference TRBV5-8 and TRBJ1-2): EAGVTQSPTHLIKTRGQQATLRCSPISGHTSVYWYQQALGLGLQFLLWYDEGEERNRGNFPPRFSGRQFPNYSSELNVNALELEDSALYLCASSNRGVRGDGYTFGSGTRLTVV.

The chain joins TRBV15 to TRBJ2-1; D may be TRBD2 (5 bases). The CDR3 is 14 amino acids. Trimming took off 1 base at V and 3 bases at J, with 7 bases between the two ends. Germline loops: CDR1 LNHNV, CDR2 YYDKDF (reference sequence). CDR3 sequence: CATSRAGFYNEQFF. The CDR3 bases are TGTGCCACCAGCAGAGCGGGGTTCTACAATGAGCAGTTCTTC.

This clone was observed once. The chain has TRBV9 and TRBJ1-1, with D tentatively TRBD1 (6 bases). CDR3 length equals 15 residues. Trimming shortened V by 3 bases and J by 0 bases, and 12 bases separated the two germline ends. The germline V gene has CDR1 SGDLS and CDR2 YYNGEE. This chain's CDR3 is CASSAWGALNTEAFF. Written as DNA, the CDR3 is TGTGCCAGCAGCGCCTGGGGGGCTCTGAACACTGAAGCTTTCTTT.

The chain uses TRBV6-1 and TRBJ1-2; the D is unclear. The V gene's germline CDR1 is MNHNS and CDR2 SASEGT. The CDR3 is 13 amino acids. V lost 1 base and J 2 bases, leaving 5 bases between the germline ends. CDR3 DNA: TGTGCCAGCAGTGAAGACTGGAACTATGGCTACACCTTC. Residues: CASSEDWNYGYTF.

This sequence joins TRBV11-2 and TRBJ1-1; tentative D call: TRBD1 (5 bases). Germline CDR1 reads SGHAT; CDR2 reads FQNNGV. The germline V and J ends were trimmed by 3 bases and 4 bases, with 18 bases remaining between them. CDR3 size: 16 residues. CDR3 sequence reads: CASSFGASGRGTEAFF. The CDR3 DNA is TGTGCCAGCAGCTTTGGGGCATCGGGACGGGGCACTGAAGCTTTCTTT.

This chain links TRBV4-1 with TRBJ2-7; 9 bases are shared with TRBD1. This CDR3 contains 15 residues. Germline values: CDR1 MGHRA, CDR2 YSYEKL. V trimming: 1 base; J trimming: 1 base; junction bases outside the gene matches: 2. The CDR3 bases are TGCGCCAGCAGCCAAGCCGGGACAGGGTCCTACGAGCAGTACTTC. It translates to CASSQAGTGSYEQYF.

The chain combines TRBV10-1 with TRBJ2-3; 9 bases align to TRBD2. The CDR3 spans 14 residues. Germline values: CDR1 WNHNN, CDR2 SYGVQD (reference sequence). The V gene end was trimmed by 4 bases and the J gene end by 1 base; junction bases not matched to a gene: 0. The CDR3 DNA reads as TGCGCCAGCAGTGCTAGCGGGGGCACAGATACGCAGTATTTT. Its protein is CASSASGGTDTQYF.

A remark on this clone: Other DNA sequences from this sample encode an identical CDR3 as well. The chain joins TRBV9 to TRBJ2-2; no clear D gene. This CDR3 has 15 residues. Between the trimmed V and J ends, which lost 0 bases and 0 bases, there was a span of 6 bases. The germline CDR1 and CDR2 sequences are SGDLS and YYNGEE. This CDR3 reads CASSVVGTNTGELFF. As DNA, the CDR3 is TGTGCCAGCAGCGTAGTCGGAACGAACACCGGGGAGCTGTTTTTT.

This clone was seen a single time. CDR3 nucleotides: TGTGCCAGTAGTATGGAAAGGGTGAGCAATCAGCCCCAGCATTTT. It codes for CASSMERVSNQPQHF. The rearrangement uses TRBV19 and TRBJ1-5, with no clear D. The length of the CDR3 is 15 residues. Trimming removed 3 bases at V and 1 base at J, with 10 bases between. Germline lookup yields CDR1 LNHDA and CDR2 SQIVND (reference sequence).

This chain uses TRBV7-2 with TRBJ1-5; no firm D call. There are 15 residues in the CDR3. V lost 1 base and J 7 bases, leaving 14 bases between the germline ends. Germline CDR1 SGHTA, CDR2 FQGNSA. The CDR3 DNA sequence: TGTGCCAGCAGCTTAGTCGTGGGGAGGGAACAGCCCCAGCATTTT. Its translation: CASSLVVGREQPQHF. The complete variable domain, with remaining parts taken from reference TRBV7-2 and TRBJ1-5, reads GAGVSQSPSNKVTEKGKDVELRCDPISGHTALYWYRQSLGQGLEFLIYFQGNSAPDKSGLPSDRFSAERTGGSVSTLTIQRTQQEDSAVYLCASSLVVGREQPQHFGDGTRLSIL.

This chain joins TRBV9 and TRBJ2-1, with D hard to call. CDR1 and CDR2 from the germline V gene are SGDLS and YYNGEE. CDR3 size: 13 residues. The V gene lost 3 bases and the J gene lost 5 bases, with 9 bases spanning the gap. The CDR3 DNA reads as TGTGCCAGCAGCGCCGGCATGAACAATGAGCAGTTCTTC. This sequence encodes CASSAGMNNEQFF.

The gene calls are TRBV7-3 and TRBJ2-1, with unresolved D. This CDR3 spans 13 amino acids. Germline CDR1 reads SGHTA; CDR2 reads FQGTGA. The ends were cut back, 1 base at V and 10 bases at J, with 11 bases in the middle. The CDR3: CASSLRRFAEQFF. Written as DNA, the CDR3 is TGTGCCAGCAGCTTAAGGCGCTTTGCGGAGCAGTTCTTC.

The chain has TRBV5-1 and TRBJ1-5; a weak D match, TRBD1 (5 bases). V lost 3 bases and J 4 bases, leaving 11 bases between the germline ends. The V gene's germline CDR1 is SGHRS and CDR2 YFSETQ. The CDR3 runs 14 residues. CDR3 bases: TGCGCCAGCAGCTATGACAGCCCAAATCAGCCCCAGCATTTT. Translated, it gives CASSYDSPNQPQHF.

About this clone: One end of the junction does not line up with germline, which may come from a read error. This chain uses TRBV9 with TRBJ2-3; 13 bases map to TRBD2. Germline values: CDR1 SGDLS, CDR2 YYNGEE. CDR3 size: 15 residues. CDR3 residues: CATSRTGLAGDTQYF. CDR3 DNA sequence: TGTGCCACCAGCCGAACGGGACTAGCGGGGGATACGCAGTATTTT.